This TCR beta chain was sequenced in a study of T cell responses to AZD1222 COVID-19 vaccine. Regarding the study as a whole: Donors were chiefly white British, with a greater number of females, and clonal diversity was perhaps underestimated. Spike-specific TCR repertoires showed rising breadth and depth after two AZD1222 doses.

The protocol was immunoSEQ multiplex PCR, while the TCRdb copy is restricted to in-frame clones and leaves out a portion. The table shows tens of thousands of clones, with approximately 88% occurring only once. The analysis combined second doses at about 4 or about 12 weeks. CDR1 and CDR2 from the germline V gene are SGHKS and YYEKEE (reference sequence). The CDR3 loop spans 14 amino acids. J was trimmed by 8 bases and V by 4 bases; bases with no gene match: 6. Regarding this clone: The antigen remains unidentified.

The sequence derives from an adult who received the AZD1222 COVID-19 vaccine. Sequenced material: peripheral blood, taken 28 days after the second AZD1222 dose. The chain combines TRBV5-5 with TRBJ1-6, with TRBD1 matching 7 bases. The CDR3 bases are TGTGCCAGCAGCATTGACAGGGTGGATTCACCCCTCCACTTT. Amino acid sequence: CASSIDRVDSPLHF.